This TCR beta chain derives from a study of T cell responses to AZD1222 COVID-19 vaccine. Study at large: Whether given at about 4 or about 12 weeks, second doses were pooled.

TCRdb keeps only in-frame clones here, not all; method: immunoSEQ multiplex PCR. The sample includes more than 110,000 clones, 80% to 95% of them seen just once. The clonotype originates from an adult in good health. This material consisted of peripheral blood, taken on day 0 of AZD1222 vaccination.

The CDR3 spells CASSIGEQLYSGNTIYF. The CDR3 DNA is TGTGCCAGTAGTATAGGAGAACAGCTTTACTCTGGAAACACCATATATTTT. The chain uses TRBV19 and TRBJ1-3; no reliable D call. V was trimmed by 1 base and J by 0 bases, leaving 13 bases between them. This CDR3 is 17 amino acids long. CDR1 and CDR2 from the germline V gene are LNHDA and SQIVND (reference sequence).